This TCR beta chain was recorded in a study of T cells in Graves' hyperthyroidism and ophthalmopathy (dated by TCRdb to the late 2010s). Notes on the research overall: Peripheral blood was sampled at the time of initial diagnosis, prior to any treatment. To identify distinguishing TCR V-J signatures, a discovery cohort of around 98 patients was used, comprising some 43 with Graves' ophthalmopathy and approximately 57 with stable Graves' hyperthyroidism. Prospective prediction of ophthalmopathy was tested in an independent validation cohort consisting of 18 hyperthyroidism patients and 15 or so patients who later progressed to ophthalmopathy. The roughly 100 discovery patients were randomly divided into training and test sets at a 7:3 ratio. The study also compared thyroid tissue and blood T-cell repertoires from 5 to 7 Graves' hyperthyroidism patients. After sampling, hyperthyroidism patients received methimazole starting at 30 mg daily, and ophthalmopathy patients received high-dose intravenous methylprednisolone. The paper reports TCR Vbeta CDR3 sequencing of approximately 140 peripheral blood samples: fewer than 50 ophthalmopathy, roughly 74 hyperthyroidism and around 17 progressor patients. The research as a whole found: Blood samples also contained most of the expanded thyroid clonotypes (frequency above 0.001), which suggests that blood repertoires may reflect thyroid immune responses. In validation, the model predicted progression to ophthalmopathy a median of about 6.5 months before onset, with around 70% sensitivity and 72.22% specificity. A model built on a 13 V-J signature distinguished ophthalmopathy from stable hyperthyroidism, reaching about 88% sensitivity and around 81% specificity in cross-validation and 80%/75% in testing. No statistical method was used to set the sample size in advance, and investigators knew the group allocation.

Its CDR3 holds 15 amino acids, cysteine through phenylalanine. Kept here is only the CDR3 DNA, which spans 45 bases and is read in frame from base 1. Ends trimmed: V by 2 bases, J by 3 bases; bases unmatched to a gene: 4. This clonotype was detected many times. What this receptor recognizes is not known. It has no much larger one-base neighbor in the sample; base qualities were not kept. In the ophthalmopathy patients, disease was moderately to severely active, with a Clinical Activity Score of 3 or more, a NOSPECS grade of 4 or more, and a duration of less than 3 months. The study excluded patients with uncontrolled infections, other autoimmune diseases, pregnancy or lactation. Diagnoses were established on the basis of clinical symptoms, serum thyroxine and TRAb, thyroid ultrasound, and orbital computed tomography. PBMCs were isolated from 10 ml of fresh peripheral blood by Ficoll-Paque density gradient centrifugation. Total RNA was extracted using Trizol reagent, and RNA quality was assessed on an Agilent 2100 Bioanalyzer.

The TCR beta CDR3 regions were amplified from the RNA transcripts. The TCR CDR3 was subjected to a first round of RT-PCR using the HTBI primer set and the Qiagen OneStep RT-PCR kit. The libraries were constructed in a second round of multiplex PCR and then size-selected and purified. The libraries were sequenced on an Illumina HiSeq2000 using paired-end 100 bp reads. On the authors' methods: SOAPnuke was used to process the raw data, with reads discarded if the reads contained adapters or uncalled bases, had a mean Phred below 15, or lacked an exact constant-primer or identifier match. COPE v1.2.5 was used to merge the high-quality paired reads, and each unique nucleotide sequence was defined as a clonotype. MiTCR v1.1 was used to align clonotypes to the IMGT TRBV, TRBD and TRBJ reference segments. Only V-J combinations with frequency above 0.0001, covering about 99% of repertoires, were analysed. A TCS score was defined as the ratio of F50 (clonal expansion) to E x V (chaos), with BLOSUM62-based TCRdist applied between CDR3 peptides within each V-J. Welch's t-statistics and random forest reduced roughly 500 V-J features to some 14, which were used in a naive Bayes classifier (R e1071). TCRdb passed the public sequencing reads through fastp at Q25 and MiXCR, retaining productive beta sequences. Records with the same CDR3 protein are collapsed into one entry carrying the most frequent genes and DNA. The V and J calls and clone size come from TCRdb's table, not from the authors' own analysis. In this sample the table shows hundreds of thousands of distinct CDR3 sequences, about 15% of which occur a single time. The ten largest clonotypes hold less than 15% of the sample.

Sample: blood. The TCR was taken from a man aged 18 to 30 with Graves' ophthalmopathy. The chain was built from TRBV12-3 or TRBV12-4 and TRBJ2-1, with 7 junctional bases fitting TRBD1. The CDR3 corresponds to CASSLRDRGYNEQFF. Here is the DNA: TGTGCCAGCAGTTTAAGGGACAGAGGCTACAATGAGCAGTTCTTC.